This entry describes one T cell receptor beta chain. The data derive from a study of T cells after yellow fever vaccination. The wider study: SMART-Seq v4 Ultra Low Input prepared libraries from low-cell fractions.

In germline, CDR1 is LGHNA, CDR2 YNFKEQ. This CDR3 is 15 amino acids long. Trimming pared 1 base from V and 2 bases from J, leaving 11 bases between. TCRdb re-analysed the 5' RACE reads in MiXCR, keeping a single row per CDR3 protein. The repertoire has roughly 250,000 distinct CDR3 sequences, around 13% of them found once; the top ten carry 0.4% to 0.55%. The genes are TRBV4-2 and TRBJ2-5, with D tentatively TRBD1 or TRBD2 (5 bases each). This TCR was recovered from a man between 25 and 39 years old who received the YFV17D yellow fever vaccine. The sample in question was CD4+ T cells sorted from PBMCs, obtained 45 days after the yellow fever booster vaccination. CDR3: CASSQGTGRQETQYF. The CDR3 region has the DNA TGTGCCAGCAGCCAAGGAACGGGGCGTCAAGAGACCCAGTACTTC.